A selection of T cell receptor beta chains follows, all from one sample in a study of control samples from healthy donors and cancer patients. Repertoires were generated with immunoSEQ multiplex PCR, while TCRdb's copy carries only in-frame clones and drops some. The sample comprises roughly 49,000 clones, roughly 92% of which are singletons, and 0.65% to 0.9% rests with the top ten. The sample consisted of PBMCs. Source of these receptors: a man aged 25-45 years with colorectal cancer. CDR3s include the opening cysteine and the closing phenylalanine or tryptophan. D genes are given only for firm matches. The size field is filled for only some rows; it gives once, few, many or a size class.

TRBD1	TRBV3-1/TRBV3-2	-	TRBJ1-6	TGTGCCAGCAGCCAATCTCCCGGGACAGGCAATTCACCCCTCCACTTT	CASSQSPGTGNSPLHF
TRBD2	TRBV2	-	TRBJ2-1	TGTGCCAGTGGGTCGGGGGTCTTAGCGGGATACAATGAGCAGTTCTTC	CASGSGVLAGYNEQFF
-	TRBV7-2	-	TRBJ2-1	TGTGCCAGCAGCTTAGGCGTCCGTGAGCAGTTCTTC	CASSLGVREQFF
-	TRBV11-2	once	TRBJ2-1	TGTGCCAGCAGCTTGCTTATCAATGAGCAGTTCTTC	CASSLLINEQFF
-	TRBV6-5	once	TRBJ1-6	TGTGCCAGCAGCTGGGAGGATATTAATTCACCCCTCCACTTT	CASSWEDINSPLHF
TRBD1	TRBV9	-	TRBJ1-6	TGTGCCAGCGGGAAGGGACAGGGAGATAATTCACCCCTCCACTTT	CASGKGQGDNSPLHF
-	TRBV4-3	-	TRBJ2-7	TGCGCCAGCAGCCAAGATGCACCCCCCCTCGCTGTAGTGAACTTC	CASSQDAPPLAVVNF
TRBD2	TRBV7-2	-	TRBJ2-1	TGTGCCAGCAGCTTAGCGCGTCTAGCGGGGCCATCCTACAATGAGCAGTTCTTC	CASSLARLAGPSYNEQFF
-	TRBV6-5	-	TRBJ1-2	TGTGCCAGCAGCGGTACAGGGAGCGATGGCTACACCTTC	CASSGTGSDGYTF
-	TRBV27	once	TRBJ2-3	TGTGCCAGCAGTTTGACGGTTAGCACAGATACGCAGTATTTT	CASSLTVSTDTQYF
-	TRBV27	-	TRBJ1-5	TGTGCCAGCAGTTCCGTGAGTGGACACATCAGGCAGCCCCAGCATTTT	CASSSVSGHIRQPQHF
-	TRBV6-1	-	TRBJ1-2	TGTGCCAGCAGTGAATCTAGGGGGGACTATGGCTACACCTTC	CASSESRGDYGYTF
-	TRBV6-5	-	TRBJ1-2	TGTGCCAGCAGCTTAGACACGGCTAACTATGGCTACACCTTC	CASSLDTANYGYTF
-	TRBV2	once	TRBJ2-1	TGTGCCAGCAGTGAAAACACTGAGCAGTTCTTC	CASSENTEQFF
-	TRBV27	-	TRBJ1-2	TGTGCCAGCAGTTTATGGGCTAACTATGGCTACACCTTC	CASSLWANYGYTF
-	TRBV6-5	-	TRBJ1-2	TGTGCCAGCTCGGCCAGGGCTTGGGTTGGCTACACCTTC	CASSARAWVGYTF
TRBD2	TRBV7-9	-	TRBJ2-3	TGTGCCAGCAGCTTATATGGGACTAGCGGGGGGGCCTCGGGTACGCAGTATTTT	CASSLYGTSGGASGTQYF
-	TRBV5-4	once	TRBJ1-6	TGTGCCAGCAGCTTGGAAGGATGGAGTTCACCCCTCCACTTT	CASSLEGWSSPLHF
-	TRBV7-2	few	TRBJ2-3	TGTGCCAGCAGCCAGCCTAGCACAGATACGCAGTATTTT	CASSQPSTDTQYF
TRBD2	TRBV30	-	TRBJ2-3	TGTGCCTGGAGTAATATCGGCGGGGGTTCCAGCACAGATACGCAGTATTTT	CAWSNIGGGSSTDTQYF
TRBD1	TRBV6-5	-	TRBJ1-2	TGTGCCAGCAGTTACTTTAGGACAGGAAGGCCCAATGGCTACACCTTC	CASSYFRTGRPNGYTF
-	TRBV18	-	TRBJ2-2	TGTGCCAGCTCACCCTCGGACTCGAACACCGGGGAGCTGTTTTTT	CASSPSDSNTGELFF
TRBD1	TRBV5-6	-	TRBJ1-4	TGTGCCAGCAGCTTGGGGACAGGACTAAGGGAAAAACTGTTTTTT	CASSLGTGLREKLFF
TRBD2	TRBV19	-	TRBJ2-1	TGTGCCAGCCGGGGACTAGCGGGGGGGAGCTCCTACAATGAGCAGTTCTTC	CASRGLAGGSSYNEQFF
TRBD1	TRBV10-3	-	TRBJ1-1	TGTGCCATCAGTGATCCGGGACAGGGGGAATCTCTTGCTTTCTTT	CAISDPGQGESLAFF
-	TRBV5-1	-	TRBJ2-6	TGCGCCAGCAGCTCGGACGGTGCAAATGGGGCCAACGTCCTGACTTTC	CASSSDGANGANVLTF
-	TRBV7-9	-	TRBJ1-2	TGTGCCAGCAGCTTCGGGGGTTCGAGGGGCTACACCTTC	CASSFGGSRGYTF
-	TRBV6-5	-	TRBJ2-1	TGTGCCAGCAGTTACCCCCCGAAGGAAGTACAGTTCTTC	CASSYPPKEVQFF
TRBD2	TRBV18	once	TRBJ2-2	TGTGCCAGCTCCCGACCTGGACTAGCGGGGGGCGCGAACACCGGGGAGCTGTTTTTT	CASSRPGLAGGANTGELFF
-	TRBV11-2	-	TRBJ1-1	TGTGCCAGCAGCTCAGAGGCCTCGAACACTGAAGCTTTCTTT	CASSSEASNTEAFF
TRBD1	TRBV18	-	TRBJ1-5	TGTGCCAGCTCACCCGGGGACAGTAATCAGCCCCAGCATTTT	CASSPGDSNQPQHF
TRBD1	TRBV18	-	TRBJ2-2	TGTGCCAGCTCACCGGGACAGCAAAACACCGGGGAGCTGTTTTTT	CASSPGQQNTGELFF
-	TRBV4-1	few	TRBJ1-4	TGCGCCAGCAGCCAGAAGGAGGGTCATGGGGAAAAACTGTTTTTT	CASSQKEGHGEKLFF